This is a list of T cell receptor beta chains from one sample in a study of identical twins. TCRdb used MiXCR to reprocess the 5' RACE reads, holding one entry per CDR3 protein. The data show around 220,000 distinct CDR3 sequences, with roughly a tenth seen just once and more than 8% held by the top ten. Material for sequencing was memory T cells sorted from blood. The receptors were gathered from a man aged 50 to 59 in good health. CDR3s include the opening cysteine and the closing phenylalanine or tryptophan. The order of the fields is V gene, clone size, CDR3 protein. Where a row states a size, it is once, few, many or the class of an expanded clone; other rows omit it.

TRBV20-1	many	CSALGGVRRNTEAFF
TRBV5-1	few	CASSPLRPLDEQYF
TRBV13	few	CASSFQGGSAYEQYF
TRBV18	many	CASSPSFHEQYF
TRBV9	.	CASSVVTGGIGELFF
TRBV6-2/TRBV6-3	many	CASTSRGATYEQYF
TRBV20-1	few	CSATEQGDQPQHF
TRBV25-1	few	CASSESNNNEQFF
TRBV7-2	.	CASSLVPASGGYEQFF
TRBV5-5	.	CASSSVPGAINEKLFF
TRBV7-3	.	CATAAGRTDTQYF
TRBV20-1	few	CSASGGGSYEQYF
TRBV7-2	many	CASSLEETETYEQYF
TRBV20-1	few	CSARRLQSQYNEQFF
TRBV14	.	CASSRRGDRTDTQYF